The 24 T cell receptor beta chains in this list originate from one sample, sequenced in a study of early T cells in non-severe SARS-CoV-2 infection (dated by TCRdb to the early 2020s). Library preparation used 5' RACE. The run used a NextSeq 500. Using fastp trimming at Q25 and MiXCR clonotype assembly, TCRdb reanalyzed the public sequencing data and kept in-frame beta chains. Each entry merges the rows of one CDR3 protein and shows their most common DNA and genes. The sample table holds approximately 69,000 distinct CDR3 sequences, of which 11% were seen once. Clones ranked in the top ten supply approximately 5% of the sample. Sequences were derived from whole blood, sampled at baseline. The receptors stem from an adult who was a healthcare worker with PCR-confirmed SARS-CoV-2 infection or an uninfected control (not recorded which).

Points on this clonotype: At one boundary the junction diverges from the germline segment, which might be a read error. The chain is built from TRBV5-1 and TRBJ2-6, with TRBD1 matching 7 bases. Looked up from germline, CDR1 is SGHRS and CDR2 is YFSETQ. The CDR3 covers 16 residues. The CDR3 DNA reads as TGCGCCAGTCGCCGAACAGGGGATGCTGGGGCAAACGTCCTGACTTTC. As protein: CASRRTGDAGANVLTF. The whole variable domain, remainder taken from reference TRBV5-1 and TRBJ2-6, is KAGVTQTPRYLIKTRGQQVTLSCSPISGHRSVSWYQQTPGQGLQFLFEYFSETQRNKGNFPGRFSGRQFSNSRSEMNVSTLELGDSALYLCASRRTGDAGANVLTFGAGSRLTVL.

The sample holds a few counts of this clonotype. The chain is built from TRBV11-2 and TRBJ2-7; 9 positions match TRBD1. The ends lost 4 bases at V and 9 bases at J; junction bases unmatched: 10. Looked up from germline, CDR1 is SGHAT and CDR2 is FQNNGV. The CDR3 runs 14 residues. This CDR3 reads CASSSQETGGTQYF. CDR3 coding DNA: TGTGCCAGCAGCTCACAGGAGACAGGGGGGACGCAGTACTTC.

This clonotype was counted many times. This rearrangement joins TRBV5-6 to TRBJ2-7, with a tentative D call TRBD2 (5 bases). Germline CDR1 is SGHDT and CDR2 is YYEEEE. V was trimmed by 4 bases and J by 3 bases, leaving 17 bases between them. This CDR3 comprises 15 residues. CDR3 region: CASSMEASFFYEQYF. CDR3 nucleotide sequence: TGTGCCAGCAGCATGGAGGCCAGCTTCTTCTACGAGCAGTACTTC.

This clonotype was observed at least ten times. The chain combines TRBV20-1 with TRBJ1-6; D remains unclear. The CDR3 runs 14 residues. V lost 2 bases to trimming and J lost 5 bases, with 10 bases between them. Germline-derived CDR1 and CDR2 are DFQATT and SNEGSKA (reference sequence). CDR3 loop: CSARSRADNSPLHF. The CDR3, as DNA: TGCAGTGCTAGAAGTCGGGCGGATAATTCACCCCTCCACTTT.

The J gene is TRBJ1-3, the V gene TRBV19; a weak D match, TRBD1 (5 bases). V lost 5 bases to trimming and J lost 0 bases, with 5 bases between them. Germline CDR1 LNHDA, CDR2 SQIVND (reference sequence). This CDR3 region has 13 residues. DNA for the CDR3: TGTGCCAGTAGTCAGGGCTCTGGAAACACCATATATTTT. This encodes CASSQGSGNTIYF. Supplemented by reference TRBV19 and TRBJ1-3, the full variable domain reads DGGITQSPKYLFRKEGQNVTLSCEQNLNHDAMYWYRQDPGQGLRLIYYSQIVNDFQKGDIAEGYSVSREKKESFPLTVTSAQKNPTAFYLCASSQGSGNTIYFGEGSWLTVV.

This clonotype was seen only a few times. The chain uses TRBV12-3 or TRBV12-4 and TRBJ2-1; D may be TRBD1 (5 bases). The CDR3 loop spans 15 amino acids. Trimming removed 3 bases at V and 7 bases at J, with 16 bases between. For the CDR3, the DNA is TGTGCCAGCAGTTTCCGTTTTGGGGCAAGGAATGAGCAGTTCTTC. It specifies CASSFRFGARNEQFF.

This clonotype was counted a few times. The J gene is TRBJ1-5, the V gene TRBV6-1, with D uncertain. Germline assignment: CDR1 MNHNS and CDR2 SASEGT. The CDR3 is 14 residues long. Trimming pared 2 bases from V and 7 bases from J, leaving 12 bases between. For the CDR3, the DNA is TGTGCCAGCAGTGAACGGGGATTGTGGCAGCCCCAGCATTTT. The encoded protein is CASSERGLWQPQHF.

This rearrangement joins TRBV5-6 to TRBJ1-1; D is undetermined. The CDR3 consists of 14 residues. Germline CDR1 SGHDT, CDR2 YYEEEE. V gave up 2 bases and J gave up 4 bases, with 12 bases separating them. The CDR3 region has the DNA TGTGCCAGCAGCTTTAGAGGATTGGGCACTGAAGCTTTCTTT. Translated: CASSFRGLGTEAFF.

This rearrangement joins TRBV5-1 to TRBJ2-1, with TRBD1 matching over 9 bases. V shed 3 bases and J 10 bases; nucleotides not matched to a gene: 8. Germline lookup yields CDR1 SGHRS and CDR2 YFSETQ. The CDR3 covers 14 residues. The CDR3: CASSSGTGSQEQFF. For the CDR3, the DNA is TGCGCCAGCAGCTCCGGGACAGGGTCGCAAGAGCAGTTCTTC.

Ten or more counts support this clonotype. The chain has TRBV11-2 and TRBJ2-1, with 10 bases that match TRBD1. CDR3 length equals 15 residues. V lost 3 bases to trimming and J lost 4 bases; unmatched junction nucleotides: 3. The V gene's germline CDR1 is SGHAT and CDR2 FQNNGV. The CDR3 coding sequence is TGTGCCAGCAGCTTCGGGACAGGGGTGTACAATGAGCAGTTCTTC. Protein: CASSFGTGVYNEQFF.

This clonotype was found a few times. This chain joins TRBV7-3 and TRBJ2-1, with TRBD2 matching over 7 bases. The CDR3 spans 17 residues. In germline, CDR1 is SGHTA, CDR2 FQGTGA. With 5 bases clipped from V and 0 bases from J, the junction kept 10 bases outside the gene matches. For the CDR3, the DNA is TGTGCCAGCAGCCCTCCATTTGGGGGGGGCTCCTACAATGAGCAGTTCTTC. It translates to CASSPPFGGGSYNEQFF.

This chain joins TRBV7-3 and TRBJ2-1; D uncertain. Trimming shortened V by 2 bases and J by 9 bases, and 11 bases separated the two germline ends. The CDR3 totals 13 residues. Germline assignment: CDR1 SGHTA and CDR2 FQGTGA. CDR3 sequence: CASSLRSSSEQFF. The CDR3 DNA reads as TGTGCCAGCAGCTTACGGTCCTCCAGTGAGCAGTTCTTC.

This clonotype was observed at least ten times. The CDR3 sequence is CASCRTVSYEQYF. The CDR3 nucleotides are TGTGCCAGCTGTCGGACGGTCTCCTACGAGCAGTACTTC. The rearrangement links TRBV28 to TRBJ2-7; D is unresolved. V lost 8 bases and J lost 0, with 11 bases in between. This CDR3 comprises 13 residues. In germline, CDR1 is MDHEN, CDR2 SYDVKM.

The chain combines TRBV5-1 with TRBJ1-5, with TRBD1 matching 10 bases. The CDR3 covers 13 residues. The germline CDR1 and CDR2 sequences are SGHRS and YFSETQ. Losses at the gene ends were 4 bases for V and 10 bases for J; bases not matched to a gene: 5. The CDR3 DNA is TGCGCCAGCAGCCCGGGACAGGGGAGACCCCAGCATTTT. It encodes CASSPGQGRPQHF.

The V call is TRBV6-1, the J call TRBJ1-2; D unresolved. The CDR3 length is 10 residues. The ends were cut back, 6 bases at V and 4 bases at J, with 3 bases in the middle. The germline CDR1 and CDR2 sequences are MNHNS and SASEGT. CDR3 sequence reads: CASSLYGYTF. The CDR3, as DNA: TGTGCCAGCAGCCTCTATGGCTACACCTTC.

This clonotype appeared a few times. The CDR3 region has the DNA TGCAGTGCTGCGGACTACCCACGACCGAATGAGCAGTTCTTC. Translating gives CSAADYPRPNEQFF. The gene calls are TRBV20-1 and TRBJ2-1; weak D call: TRBD2 (6 bases). CDR1 is DFQATT and CDR2 is SNEGSKA in the germline V gene (reference sequence). V lost 5 bases, J lost 7 bases, and 18 bases lay in between. The CDR3 is made up of 14 amino acids.

This clonotype has just a few counts. This chain uses TRBV7-9 with TRBJ1-5, with D hard to call. Per the germline V gene, CDR1 is SEHNR and CDR2 is FQNEAQ (reference sequence). V shed 1 base and J shed 2 bases, with 12 bases lying between them. This CDR3 is 16 amino acids long. This CDR3 is CASSLVSGVGNQPQHF. The CDR3 nucleotides read TGTGCCAGCAGCTTAGTTTCTGGGGTTGGCAATCAGCCCCAGCATTTT.

This clonotype was counted ten times or more. The chain joins TRBV29-1 to TRBJ1-2, with D possibly matching TRBD1 (5 bases). The V and J ends lost 6 bases and 6 bases respectively, with 8 bases between them. The CDR3 consists of 10 residues. Germline V gives CDR1 SQVTM, CDR2 ANQGSEA. CDR3 nucleotide sequence: TGCAGCGTCAGGGAAGATGGCTACACCTTC. Protein: CSVREDGYTF. Using reference TRBV29-1 and TRBJ1-2 for the parts outside the CDR3, the full variable domain is SAVISQKPSRDICQRGTSLTIQCQVDSQVTMMFWYRQQPGQSLTLIATANQGSEATYESGFVIDKFPISRPNLTFSTLTVSNMSPEDSSIYLCSVREDGYTFGSGTRLTVV.

This clonotype was picked up a small number of times. The gene calls are TRBV14 and TRBJ1-2; D not certain. This CDR3 is built from 14 residues. CDR1 and CDR2 from the germline V gene are SGHDN and FVKESK. The V gene lost 1 base and the J gene lost 4 bases, with 10 bases spanning the gap. CDR3 in amino acids: CASSQATNTYGYTF. The CDR3 DNA is TGTGCCAGCAGCCAAGCGACAAATACCTATGGCTACACCTTC.

The CDR3 loop reads CATSDPRLASDEQFF. The CDR3 DNA reads TGTGCCACCAGTGATCCACGACTAGCTTCGGATGAGCAGTTCTTC. The V call is TRBV24-1, the J call TRBJ2-1; 7 bases are a match to TRBD2. The length of the CDR3 is 15 residues. The V and J ends lost 3 bases and 8 bases, in that order; junction bases with no gene match: 9. The V gene's germline CDR1 is KGHDR and CDR2 SFDVKD.

A few counts support this clonotype. The chain combines TRBV12-3 or TRBV12-4 with TRBJ2-1; D is undetermined. This CDR3 has 14 residues. Trimming left V 2 bases short and J 1 base short, with 6 bases between. CDR3 region: CASSLQSSYNEQFF. In DNA, the CDR3 is TGTGCCAGCAGTTTACAGTCTTCCTACAATGAGCAGTTCTTC.

The rearrangement links TRBV4-1 to TRBJ2-7, with a tentative D call TRBD2 (6 bases). V lost 2 bases, J lost 0 bases, and 8 bases lay in between. The CDR3 is 14 residues long. Per germline, CDR1 MGHRA and CDR2 YSYEKL. The CDR3 nucleotides are TGCGCCAGCAGCCAATTGCGGGACTCCTACGAGCAGTACTTC. Residues: CASSQLRDSYEQYF.

Only a few counts were recorded for this clonotype. The V gene is TRBV28, the J gene TRBJ2-4, with D hard to call. The CDR3 loop spans 12 amino acids. CDR1 MDHEN and CDR2 SYDVKM come from the germline V gene. Trimming removed 10 bases from V and 4 bases from J, with 11 bases in between. The DNA for the CDR3 is TGTGCCACCGAGACTGGGAAAAACATTCAGTACTTC. Protein: CATETGKNIQYF.

V gene TRBV10-3 combines with J gene TRBJ1-5; 9 positions match TRBD1. Unmatched junction bases numbered 3, after V lost 10 bases and J lost 2 bases. Germline V gene data show CDR1 as ENHRY and CDR2 as SYGVKD. The CDR3 is made up of 13 amino acids. The CDR3 DNA reads TGTGCCACCAGGACAGGGGGCAATCAGCCCCAGCATTTT. Its protein product is CATRTGGNQPQHF.